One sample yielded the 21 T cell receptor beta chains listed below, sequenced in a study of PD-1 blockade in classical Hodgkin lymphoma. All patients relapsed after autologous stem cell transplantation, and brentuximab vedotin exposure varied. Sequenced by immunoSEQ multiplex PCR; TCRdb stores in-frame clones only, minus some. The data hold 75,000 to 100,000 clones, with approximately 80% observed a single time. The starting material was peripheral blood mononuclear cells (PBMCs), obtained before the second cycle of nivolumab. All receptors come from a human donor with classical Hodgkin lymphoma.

The CDR3 region has the DNA TGTGCCAGCAGCCTCCGGACTAGCGGGAGTGCTAACTCCTACAATGAGCAGTTCTTC. This gives the protein CASSLRTSGSANSYNEQFF. The V call is TRBV9, the J call TRBJ2-1; 13 bases match TRBD2. The germline gives CDR1 SGDLS, CDR2 YYNGEE. CDR3 size: 19 residues. The V gene end was trimmed by 4 bases and the J gene end by 0 bases; junction bases not matched to a gene: 10.

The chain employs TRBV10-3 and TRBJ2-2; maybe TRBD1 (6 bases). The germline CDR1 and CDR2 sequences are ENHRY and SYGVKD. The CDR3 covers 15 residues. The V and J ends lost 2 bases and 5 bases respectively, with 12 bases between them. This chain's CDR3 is CAISETGLGTGELFF. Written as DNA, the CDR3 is TGTGCCATCAGTGAGACAGGGTTGGGGACCGGGGAGCTGTTTTTT.

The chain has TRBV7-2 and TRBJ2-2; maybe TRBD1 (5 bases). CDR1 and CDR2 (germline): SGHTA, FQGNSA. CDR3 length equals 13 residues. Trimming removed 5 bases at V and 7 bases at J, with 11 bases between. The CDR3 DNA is TGTGCCAGCAGCCCCAGGGCGATCGGGGAGCTGTTTTTT. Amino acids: CASSPRAIGELFF.

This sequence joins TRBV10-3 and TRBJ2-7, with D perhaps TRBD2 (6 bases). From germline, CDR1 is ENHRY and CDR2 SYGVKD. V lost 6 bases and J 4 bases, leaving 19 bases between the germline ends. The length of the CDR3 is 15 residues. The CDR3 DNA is TGTGCCATCAGGGCCTCTTCGGGAGAGTTTTACGAGCAGTACTTC. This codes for CAIRASSGEFYEQYF.

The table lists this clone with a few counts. The CDR3 DNA is TGTGCCAGCAAGGGCAGGGCCTATGAAAAACTGTTTTTT. Protein: CASKGRAYEKLFF. The gene calls are TRBV6-6 and TRBJ1-4, with D perhaps matching TRBD1 (5 bases). V dropped 7 bases and J dropped 6 bases, with 12 bases sitting between them. Germline loops: CDR1 MNHNY, CDR2 SVGAGI (reference sequence). The CDR3 is made up of 13 amino acids.

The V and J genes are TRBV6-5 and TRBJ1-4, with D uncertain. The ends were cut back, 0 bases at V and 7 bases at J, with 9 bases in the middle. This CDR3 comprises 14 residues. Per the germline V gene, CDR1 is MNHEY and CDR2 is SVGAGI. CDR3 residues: CASSYSGFGEKLFF. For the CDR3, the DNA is TGTGCCAGCAGTTACTCAGGGTTCGGTGAAAAACTGTTTTTT.

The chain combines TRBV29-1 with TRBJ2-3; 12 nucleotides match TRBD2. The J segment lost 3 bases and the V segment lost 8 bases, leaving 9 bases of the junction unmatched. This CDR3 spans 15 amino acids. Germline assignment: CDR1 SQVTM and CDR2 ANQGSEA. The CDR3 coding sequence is TGCAGCTCCCTGGGCGGACTAGCGGGAACAGATACGCAGTATTTT. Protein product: CSSLGGLAGTDTQYF.

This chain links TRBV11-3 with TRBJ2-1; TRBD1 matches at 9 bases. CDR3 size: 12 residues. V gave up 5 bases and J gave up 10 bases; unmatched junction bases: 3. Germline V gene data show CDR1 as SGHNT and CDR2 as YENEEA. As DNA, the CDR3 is TGTGCCAGCAGCAAAGGGACAGGGGAGCAGTTCTTC. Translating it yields CASSKGTGEQFF.

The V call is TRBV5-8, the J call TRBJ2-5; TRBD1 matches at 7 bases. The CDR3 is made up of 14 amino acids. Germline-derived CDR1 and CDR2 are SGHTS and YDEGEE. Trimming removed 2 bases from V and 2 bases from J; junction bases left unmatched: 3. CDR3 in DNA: TGTGCCAGCAGCTTACCGGGACAGCAAGAGACCCAGTACTTC. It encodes CASSLPGQQETQYF.

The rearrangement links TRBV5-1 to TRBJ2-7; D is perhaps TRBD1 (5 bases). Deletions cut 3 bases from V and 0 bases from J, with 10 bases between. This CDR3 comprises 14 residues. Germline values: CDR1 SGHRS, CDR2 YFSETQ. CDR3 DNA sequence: TGCGCCAGCAGCTCCGACAGCCACTCCTACGAGCAGTACTTC. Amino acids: CASSSDSHSYEQYF.

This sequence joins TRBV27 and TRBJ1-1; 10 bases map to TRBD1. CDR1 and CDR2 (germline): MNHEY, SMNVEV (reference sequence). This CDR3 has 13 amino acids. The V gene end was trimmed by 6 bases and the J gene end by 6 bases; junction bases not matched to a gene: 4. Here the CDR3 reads CASRPTGGSEAFF. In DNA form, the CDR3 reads TGTGCCAGCAGACCGACAGGGGGCTCTGAAGCTTTCTTT.

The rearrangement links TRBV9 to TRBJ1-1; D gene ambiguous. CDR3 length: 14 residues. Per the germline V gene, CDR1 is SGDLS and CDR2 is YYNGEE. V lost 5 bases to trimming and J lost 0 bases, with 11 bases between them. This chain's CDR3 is CASSRSGMNTEAFF. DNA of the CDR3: TGTGCCAGCAGTCGGTCCGGGATGAACACTGAAGCTTTCTTT. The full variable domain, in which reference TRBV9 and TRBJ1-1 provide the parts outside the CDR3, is DSGVTQTPKHLITATGQRVTLRCSPRSGDLSVYWYQQSLDQGLQFLIQYYNGEERAKGNILERFSAQQFPDLHSELNLSSLELGDSALYFCASSRSGMNTEAFFGQGTRLTVV.

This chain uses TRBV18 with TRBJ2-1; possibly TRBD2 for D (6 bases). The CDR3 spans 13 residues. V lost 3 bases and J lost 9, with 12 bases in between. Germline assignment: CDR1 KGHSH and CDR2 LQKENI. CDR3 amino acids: CASSPSPGAEQFF. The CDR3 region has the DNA TGTGCCAGCTCACCCAGCCCGGGAGCTGAGCAGTTCTTC.

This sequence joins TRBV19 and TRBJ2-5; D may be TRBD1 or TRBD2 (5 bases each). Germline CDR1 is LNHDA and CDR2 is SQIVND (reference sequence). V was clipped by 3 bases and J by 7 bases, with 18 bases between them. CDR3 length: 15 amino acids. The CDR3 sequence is CASSIGRDGLGTQYF. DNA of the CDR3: TGTGCCAGTAGTATCGGCCGGGACGGCTTGGGGACCCAGTACTTC.

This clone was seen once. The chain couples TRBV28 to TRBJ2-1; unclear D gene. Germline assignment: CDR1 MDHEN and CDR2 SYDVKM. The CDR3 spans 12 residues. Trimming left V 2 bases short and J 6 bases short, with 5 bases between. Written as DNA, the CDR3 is TGTGCCAGCAGTTTAAGGCGCAATGAGCAGTTCTTC. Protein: CASSLRRNEQFF.

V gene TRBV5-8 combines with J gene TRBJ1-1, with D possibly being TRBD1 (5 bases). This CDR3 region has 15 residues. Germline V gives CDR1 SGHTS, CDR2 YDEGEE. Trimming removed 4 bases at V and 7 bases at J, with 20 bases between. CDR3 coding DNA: TGTGCCAGCAGCACTCCCGGGAGGGGCTACATTGAAGCTTTCTTT. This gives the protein CASSTPGRGYIEAFF.

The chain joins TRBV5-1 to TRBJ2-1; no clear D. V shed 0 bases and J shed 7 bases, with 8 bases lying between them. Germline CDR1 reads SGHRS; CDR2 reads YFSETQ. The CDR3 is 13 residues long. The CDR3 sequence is CASSLDLGNEQFF. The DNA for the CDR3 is TGCGCCAGCAGCTTGGACCTTGGGAATGAGCAGTTCTTC. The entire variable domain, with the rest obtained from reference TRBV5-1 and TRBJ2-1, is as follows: KAGVTQTPRYLIKTRGQQVTLSCSPISGHRSVSWYQQTPGQGLQFLFEYFSETQRNKGNFPGRFSGRQFSNSRSEMNVSTLELGDSALYLCASSLDLGNEQFFGPGTRLTVL.

The CDR3 sequence is CASSHERGVNEQFF. CDR3 nucleotide sequence: TGTGCCAGCAGCCACGAGAGGGGGGTAAATGAGCAGTTCTTC. The rearrangement uses TRBV14 and TRBJ2-1; D may be TRBD1 or TRBD2 (6 bases each). This CDR3 has 14 amino acids. The V gene's germline CDR1 is SGHDN and CDR2 FVKESK. V lost 3 bases and J 7 bases, leaving 13 bases between the germline ends.

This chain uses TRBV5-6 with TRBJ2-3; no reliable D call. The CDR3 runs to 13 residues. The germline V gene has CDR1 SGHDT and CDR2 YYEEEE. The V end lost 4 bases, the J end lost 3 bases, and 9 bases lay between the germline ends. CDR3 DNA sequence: TGTGCCAGCAGCCCGAAGGTAACAGATACGCAGTATTTT. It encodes CASSPKVTDTQYF.

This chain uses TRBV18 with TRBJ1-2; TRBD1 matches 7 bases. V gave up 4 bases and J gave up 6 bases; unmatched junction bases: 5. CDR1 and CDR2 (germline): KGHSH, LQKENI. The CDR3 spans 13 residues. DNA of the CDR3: TGTGCCAGCTCACGACAGGGAGTTGATGGCTACACCTTC. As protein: CASSRQGVDGYTF.

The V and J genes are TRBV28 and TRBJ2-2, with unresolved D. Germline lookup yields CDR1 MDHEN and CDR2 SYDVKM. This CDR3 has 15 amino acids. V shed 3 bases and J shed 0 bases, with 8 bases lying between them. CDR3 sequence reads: CASSLGRTNTGELFF. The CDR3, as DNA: TGTGCCAGCAGTTTGGGCAGGACGAACACCGGGGAGCTGTTTTTT.